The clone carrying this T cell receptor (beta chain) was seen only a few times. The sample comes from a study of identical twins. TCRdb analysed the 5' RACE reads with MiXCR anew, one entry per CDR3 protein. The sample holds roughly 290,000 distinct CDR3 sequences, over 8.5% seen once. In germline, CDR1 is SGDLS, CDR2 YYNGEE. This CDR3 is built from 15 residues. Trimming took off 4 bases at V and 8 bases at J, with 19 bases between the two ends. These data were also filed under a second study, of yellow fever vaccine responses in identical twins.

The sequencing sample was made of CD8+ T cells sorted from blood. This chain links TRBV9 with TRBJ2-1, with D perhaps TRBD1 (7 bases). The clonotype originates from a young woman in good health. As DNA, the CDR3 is TGTGCCAGCAGCCCCCAGGGGGGAACTCCGCATGAGCAGTTCTTC. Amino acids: CASSPQGGTPHEQFF.